This T cell receptor (beta chain) was found in a study of CD8+ T cells in alopecia areata. Investigators isolated RNA and reverse transcribed it into cDNA to act as the sequencing template. TCRdb's copy holds only in-frame clones and misses some; the assay was immunoSEQ multiplex PCR. This sample has some 120,000 clones, with around 45% found just once. Germline V CDR1 and CDR2: SQVTM, ANQGSEA. Trimming cost V 3 bases and J 11 bases; bases outside gene matches: 9. The CDR3 is 13 residues long. In this sample, this clone turned up a few times. Sequenced sample: NKG2D-low CD8+ T cells sorted from blood. The rearrangement links TRBV29-1 to TRBJ2-3; 9 bases are shared with TRBD2. The TCR comes from a human donor with alopecia areata. CDR3 in DNA: TGCAGCGTTGATCAGGTAGCGGGAGTATGGCAGTATTTT. The encoded protein is CSVDQVAGVWQYF.